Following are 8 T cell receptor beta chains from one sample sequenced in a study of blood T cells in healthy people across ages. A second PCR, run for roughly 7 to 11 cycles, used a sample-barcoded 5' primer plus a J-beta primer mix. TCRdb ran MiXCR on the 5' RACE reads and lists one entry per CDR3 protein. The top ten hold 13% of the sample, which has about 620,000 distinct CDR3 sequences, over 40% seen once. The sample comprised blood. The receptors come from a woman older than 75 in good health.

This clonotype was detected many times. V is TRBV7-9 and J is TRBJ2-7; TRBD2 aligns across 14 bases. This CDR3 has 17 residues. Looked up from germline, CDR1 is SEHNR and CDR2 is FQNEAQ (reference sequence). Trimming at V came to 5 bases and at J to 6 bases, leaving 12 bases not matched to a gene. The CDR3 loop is CASSPGLAGGGIIEQYF. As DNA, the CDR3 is TGTGCCAGCAGCCCCGGACTAGCGGGAGGCGGTATTATCGAGCAGTACTTC.

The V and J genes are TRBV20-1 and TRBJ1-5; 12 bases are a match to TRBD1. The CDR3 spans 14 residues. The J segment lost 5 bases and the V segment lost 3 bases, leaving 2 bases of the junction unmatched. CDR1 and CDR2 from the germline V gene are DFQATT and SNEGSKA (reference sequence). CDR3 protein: CSARGQGAHQPQHF. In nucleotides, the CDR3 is TGCAGTGCTAGGGGACAGGGGGCCCATCAGCCCCAGCATTTT.

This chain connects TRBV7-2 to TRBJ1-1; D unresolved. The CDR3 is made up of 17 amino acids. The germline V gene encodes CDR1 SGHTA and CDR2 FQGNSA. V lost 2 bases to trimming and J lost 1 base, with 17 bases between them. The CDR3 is CASSLMGKGKRNTEAFF. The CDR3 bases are TGTGCCAGCAGCTTAATGGGAAAGGGTAAAAGGAACACTGAAGCTTTCTTT.

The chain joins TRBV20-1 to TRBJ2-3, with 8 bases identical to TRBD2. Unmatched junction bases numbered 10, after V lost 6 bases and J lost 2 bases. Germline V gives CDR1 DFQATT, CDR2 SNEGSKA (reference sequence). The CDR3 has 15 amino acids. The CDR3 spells CSAQDGGRPTDTQYF. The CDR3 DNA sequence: TGCAGTGCCCAAGATGGCGGGAGGCCCACAGATACGCAGTATTTT.

The DNA for the CDR3 is TGCAGCGTTGACAGGACAGGGGAAGCTTTCTTT. Protein product: CSVDRTGEAFF. The chain couples TRBV29-1 to TRBJ1-1; TRBD1 matches at 8 bases. The germline gives CDR1 SQVTM, CDR2 ANQGSEA. The CDR3 consists of 11 residues. The J segment lost 8 bases and the V segment lost 3 bases, leaving 2 bases of the junction unmatched.

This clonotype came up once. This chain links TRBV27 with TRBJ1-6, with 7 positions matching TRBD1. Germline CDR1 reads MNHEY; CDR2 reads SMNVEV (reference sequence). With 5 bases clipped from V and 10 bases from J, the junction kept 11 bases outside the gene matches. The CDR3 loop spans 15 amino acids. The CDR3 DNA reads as TGTGCCAGCAGTCCCATCGACAGGGCTCTCTCACCCCTCCACTTT. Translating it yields CASSPIDRALSPLHF.

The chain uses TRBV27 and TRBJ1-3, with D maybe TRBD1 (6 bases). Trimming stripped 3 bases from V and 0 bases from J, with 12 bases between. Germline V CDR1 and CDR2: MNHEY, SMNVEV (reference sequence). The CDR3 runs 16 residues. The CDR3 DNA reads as TGTGCCAGCAGTTTGAGGGGGACGGGCTCTGGAAACACCATATATTTT. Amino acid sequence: CASSLRGTGSGNTIYF.

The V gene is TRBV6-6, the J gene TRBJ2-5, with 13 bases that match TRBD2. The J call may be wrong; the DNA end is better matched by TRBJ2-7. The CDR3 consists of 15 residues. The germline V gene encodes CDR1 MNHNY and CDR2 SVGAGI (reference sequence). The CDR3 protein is CASNDRTSGSHEQYF. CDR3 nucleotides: TGTGCCAGCAACGACAGGACTAGCGGGAGCCACGAGCAGTACTTC.